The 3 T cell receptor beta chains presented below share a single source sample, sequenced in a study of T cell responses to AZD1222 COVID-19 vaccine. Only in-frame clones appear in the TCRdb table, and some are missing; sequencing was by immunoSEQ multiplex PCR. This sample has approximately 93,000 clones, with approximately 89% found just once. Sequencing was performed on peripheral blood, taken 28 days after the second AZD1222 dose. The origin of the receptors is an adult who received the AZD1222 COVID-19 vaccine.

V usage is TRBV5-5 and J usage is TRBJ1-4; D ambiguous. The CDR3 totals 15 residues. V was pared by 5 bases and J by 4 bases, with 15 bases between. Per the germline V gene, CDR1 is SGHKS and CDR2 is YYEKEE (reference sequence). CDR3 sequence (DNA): TGTGCCAGCAGAAAACGACCGGGATATAATGAAAAACTGTTTTTT. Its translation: CASRKRPGYNEKLFF.

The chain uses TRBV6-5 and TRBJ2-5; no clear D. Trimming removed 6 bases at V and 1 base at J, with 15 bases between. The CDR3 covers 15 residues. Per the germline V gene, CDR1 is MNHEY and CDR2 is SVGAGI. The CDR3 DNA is TGTGCCAGCAGCGCTAGACAAGGCTTCCAAGAGACCCAGTACTTC. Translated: CASSARQGFQETQYF.

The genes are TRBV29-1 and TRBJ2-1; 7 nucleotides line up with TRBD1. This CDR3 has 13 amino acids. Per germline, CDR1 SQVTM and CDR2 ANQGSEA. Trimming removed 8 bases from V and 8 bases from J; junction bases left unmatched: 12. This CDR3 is CSFPGTVKDEQFF. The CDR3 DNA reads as TGCAGCTTTCCCGGGACAGTCAAGGATGAGCAGTTCTTC.